This T cell receptor (beta chain) was observed in a study of shared clonotypes between healthy human individuals (dated by TCRdb to between 2020 and 2021). Background on the whole study: A couple of women and a few men aged 18 to 49 years were included in the cohort. Different laboratories and diverse techniques were used to prepare libraries and sequence TCR repertoires, to increase sequencing depth and limit assay-specific biases. To estimate repertoire size and how much clonotype sharing occurs between individuals, the study deeply sequenced the blood TCR repertoires of a handful of healthy adults. Each donor's leukapheresis produced roughly between roughly 0.85 and 9 billion PBMCs. For each donor, CD4 naive and CD4 memory were each given three plates, CD8 naive was given two plates, and CD8 memory was given one plate. Overall study results and their limits: Higher generation probabilities were observed for clonotypes shared by all four sorted-subset donors than for non-shared clonotypes. Sampling was limited to blood, and TCR repertoires in tissue likely differ from TCR repertoires in blood. Incomplete sequencing was indicated by rarefaction of sorted-subset datasets, despite the large sequencing depth. Sharing across a handful of donors was observed for about 5% of naive CD4, over 3% of naive CD8, about 2.3% of memory CD4, and around 0.4% of memory CD8 clonotypes. Because the study included a small number of donors, the genetic and exposure-history diversity represented was limited. Pairwise subsampling indicated that sequencing depth was expected to affect the degree of clonotype sharing among donors. Naive subsets generally had larger estimated clonotype richness than memory subsets.

The donors were healthy, HIV-negative adults who had no recently reported acute infections or vaccinations. Every donor was a Caucasian adult residing in Nashville, Tennessee, USA. CD4+ T cells were enriched through magnetic negative selection, after which naive cells were positively selected on CD45RA and the remaining negative fraction served as the memory subset. Blood was collected by leukapheresis, and PBMCs were isolated by Ficoll-Histopaque density gradient centrifugation and then cryopreserved in liquid nitrogen vapor phase. Analytical flow cytometry was used to check the purity and quantity of every magnetically sorted T cell population. Genomic DNA was isolated from each sorted fraction and quantified by UV absorbance on a Nanodrop 2000c. Turning to this clone: No cognate antigen has been identified for it. No much larger clone exists at a distance of one base, and base qualities are not known.

TCR CDR3 regions were amplified from genomic DNA by multiplex PCR using the deep immunoSEQ assay. For each cell subset, the extracted genomic DNA was distributed evenly across all wells of several immunoSEQ 96-well plates, and each plate served as one replicate. Each replicate PCR for sorted subsets received 200 ng genomic DNA, equal to about 29,000 T cell genomes. The purified libraries were quantified using a Qubit 3.0 fluorometer, sized with a Bioanalyzer 2100, and then quantified again using the KAPA Library Quantification kit. Each immunoSEQ 96-well plate was sequenced on its own single-read 150-cycle Illumina NextSeq 550 flow cell. In the source study's methods: Because the immunoSEQ output held only junctional sequences and lacked quality scores, the filtering could not match the filtering applied to full-length reads. Sequences were annotated with PyIR, a Python wrapper for IgBLAST v1.9, and V/J genes and CDR3 were assigned using IMGT germline references. Reads with weak V/J assignments (E-value above 1e-6), missing CDR3, stop codons, out-of-frame junctions, or ambiguous translated residues were removed. V3J clonotypes were defined as sequences sharing the same inferred V gene, J gene, and CDR3 amino acid sequence. The percentage overlap between two repertoires was calculated by dividing the number of shared unique clonotypes by the size of the smaller repertoire. RTK rarefaction, the Chao1 estimator, and Recon v2.1 estimates of unobserved clonotypes were used to assess repertoire richness. Generation probabilities for all TCRbeta clonotypes obtained by the gDNA method from four donors were computed using OLGA. As stored in TCRdb, this immuneACCESS dataset retains in-frame rearrangements with V and J assigned. A fraction of the clones does not appear; measured against another copy, unresolved V genes explain less than half of the discrepancy, and the remainder lacks a known reason. From that table come the V and J calls and clone size; the DNA was used to work out D and trimming. In this sample the table shows 2 million to 3 million clones, around nine tenths of which occur a single time. The ten largest account for around 0.14% of the sample.

Trimming leaves V shorter by 1 base and J shorter by 2 bases, with the junction holding 5 bases beyond the gene matches. The germline V gene (reference sequence) supplies CDR1 GTSNPN and CDR2 SVGIG. The CDR3, from cysteine to phenylalanine, totals 15 residues. Just CDR3 DNA is preserved here, 45 bases in frame from base 1. The V and J segments used are TRBV30 and TRBJ2-3; TRBD2 fits 8 bases in the junction. The source is a man in his late teens or twenties in good health. The sequenced sample was naive CD4+ T cells sorted from blood. The cell subset or site label on this specimen signifies: CD45RA+ positively selected. CDR3 sequence: CAWSGGLVFTDTQYF. The nucleotides read TGTGCCTGGAGTGGGGGACTAGTTTTCACAGATACGCAGTATTTT. Reference TRBV30 and TRBJ2-3 proteins supply the regions before and after the CDR3; the full variable domain is: SQTIHQWPATLVQPVGSPLSLECTVEGTSNPNLYWYRQAAGRGLQLLFYSVGIGQISSEVPQNLSASRPQDRQFILSSKKLLLSDSGFYLCAWSGGLVFTDTQYFGPGTRLTVL.